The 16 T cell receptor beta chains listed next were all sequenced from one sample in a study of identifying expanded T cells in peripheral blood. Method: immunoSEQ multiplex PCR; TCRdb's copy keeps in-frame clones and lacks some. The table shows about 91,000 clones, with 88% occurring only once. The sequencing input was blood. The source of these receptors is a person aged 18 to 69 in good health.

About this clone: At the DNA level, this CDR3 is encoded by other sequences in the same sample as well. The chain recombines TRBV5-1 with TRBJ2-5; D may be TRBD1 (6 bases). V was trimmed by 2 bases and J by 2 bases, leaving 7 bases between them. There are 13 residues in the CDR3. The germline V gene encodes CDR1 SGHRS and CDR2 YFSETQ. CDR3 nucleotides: TGCGCCAGCAGCTTACAGGGACAAGAGACCCAGTACTTC. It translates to CASSLQGQETQYF.

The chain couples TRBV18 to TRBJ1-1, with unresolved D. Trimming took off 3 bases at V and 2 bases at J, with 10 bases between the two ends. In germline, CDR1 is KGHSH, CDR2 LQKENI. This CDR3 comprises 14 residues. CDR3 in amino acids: CASSPGRANTEAFF. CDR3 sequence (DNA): TGTGCCAGCTCACCGGGGAGGGCAAACACTGAAGCTTTCTTT.

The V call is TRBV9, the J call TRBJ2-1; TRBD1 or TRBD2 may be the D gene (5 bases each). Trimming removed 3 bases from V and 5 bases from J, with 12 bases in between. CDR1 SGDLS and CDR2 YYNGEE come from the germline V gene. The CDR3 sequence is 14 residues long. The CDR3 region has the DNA TGTGCCAGCAGCGGTGGGGGAGTAAACAATGAGCAGTTCTTC. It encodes CASSGGGVNNEQFF. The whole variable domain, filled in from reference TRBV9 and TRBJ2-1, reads DSGVTQTPKHLITATGQRVTLRCSPRSGDLSVYWYQQSLDQGLQFLIQYYNGEERAKGNILERFSAQQFPDLHSELNLSSLELGDSALYFCASSGGGVNNEQFFGPGTRLTVL.

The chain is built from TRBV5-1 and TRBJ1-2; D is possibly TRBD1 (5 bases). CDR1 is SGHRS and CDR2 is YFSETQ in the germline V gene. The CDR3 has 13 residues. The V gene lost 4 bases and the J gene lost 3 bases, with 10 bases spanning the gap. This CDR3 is CASSMRGDYGYTF. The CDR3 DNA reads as TGCGCCAGCAGCATGAGGGGAGACTATGGCTACACCTTC. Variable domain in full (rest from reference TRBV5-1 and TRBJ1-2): KAGVTQTPRYLIKTRGQQVTLSCSPISGHRSVSWYQQTPGQGLQFLFEYFSETQRNKGNFPGRFSGRQFSNSRSEMNVSTLELGDSALYLCASSMRGDYGYTFGSGTRLTVV.

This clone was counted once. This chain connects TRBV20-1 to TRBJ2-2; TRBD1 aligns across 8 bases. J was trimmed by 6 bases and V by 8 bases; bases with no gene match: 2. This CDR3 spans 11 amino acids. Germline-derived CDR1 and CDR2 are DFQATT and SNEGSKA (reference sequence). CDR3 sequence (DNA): TGCAGTTCGGACAGGGCCGGGGAGCTGTTTTTT. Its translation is CSSDRAGELFF.

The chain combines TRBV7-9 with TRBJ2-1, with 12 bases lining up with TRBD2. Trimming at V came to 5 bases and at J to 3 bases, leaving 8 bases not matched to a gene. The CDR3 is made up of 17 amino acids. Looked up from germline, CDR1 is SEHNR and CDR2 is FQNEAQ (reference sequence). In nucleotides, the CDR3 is TGTGCCAGCAGCCTCCAACTAGCGGGAGGCCGCTACAATGAGCAGTTCTTC. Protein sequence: CASSLQLAGGRYNEQFF. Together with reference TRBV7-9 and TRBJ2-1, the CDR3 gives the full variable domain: DTGVSQNPRHKITKRGQNVTFRCDPISEHNRLYWYRQTLGQGPEFLTYFQNEAQLEKSRLLSDRFSAERPKGSFSTLEIQRTEQGDSAMYLCASSLQLAGGRYNEQFFGPGTRLTVL.

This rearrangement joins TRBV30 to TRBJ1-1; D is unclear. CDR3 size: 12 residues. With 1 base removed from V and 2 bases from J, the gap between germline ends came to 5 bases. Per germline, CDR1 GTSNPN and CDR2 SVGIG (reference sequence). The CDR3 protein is CAWSGGNTEAFF. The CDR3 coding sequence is TGTGCCTGGAGTGGGGGAAACACTGAAGCTTTCTTT.

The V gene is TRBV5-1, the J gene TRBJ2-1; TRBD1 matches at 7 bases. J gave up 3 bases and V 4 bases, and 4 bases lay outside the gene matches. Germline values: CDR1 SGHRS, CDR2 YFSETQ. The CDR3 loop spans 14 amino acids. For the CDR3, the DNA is TGCGCCAGCAGCAGCACAGGGGTCTACAATGAGCAGTTCTTC. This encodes CASSSTGVYNEQFF.

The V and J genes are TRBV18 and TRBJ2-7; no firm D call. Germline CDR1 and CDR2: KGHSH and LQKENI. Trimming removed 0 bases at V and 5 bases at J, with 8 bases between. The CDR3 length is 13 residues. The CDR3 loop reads CASSPPKDDEQYF. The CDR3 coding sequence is TGTGCCAGCTCACCACCGAAGGATGACGAGCAGTACTTC.

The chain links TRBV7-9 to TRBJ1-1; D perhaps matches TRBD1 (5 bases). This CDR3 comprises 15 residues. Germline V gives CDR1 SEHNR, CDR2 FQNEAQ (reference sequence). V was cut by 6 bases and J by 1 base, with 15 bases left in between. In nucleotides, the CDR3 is TGTGCCAGCAGGCGTTCCCAAGGGACGAACACTGAAGCTTTCTTT. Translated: CASRRSQGTNTEAFF.

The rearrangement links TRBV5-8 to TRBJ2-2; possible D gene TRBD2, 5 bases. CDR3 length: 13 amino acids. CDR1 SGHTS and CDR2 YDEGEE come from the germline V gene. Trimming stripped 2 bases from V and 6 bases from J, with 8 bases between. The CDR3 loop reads CASSLLGAGELFF. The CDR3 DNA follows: TGTGCCAGCAGCTTACTGGGAGCCGGGGAGCTGTTTTTT.

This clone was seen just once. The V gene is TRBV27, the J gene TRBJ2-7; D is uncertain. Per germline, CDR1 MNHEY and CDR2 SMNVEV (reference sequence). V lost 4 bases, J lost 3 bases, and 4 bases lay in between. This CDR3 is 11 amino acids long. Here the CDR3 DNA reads TGTGCCAGCAGTTCCAACTACGAGCAGTACTTC. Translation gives CASSSNYEQYF.

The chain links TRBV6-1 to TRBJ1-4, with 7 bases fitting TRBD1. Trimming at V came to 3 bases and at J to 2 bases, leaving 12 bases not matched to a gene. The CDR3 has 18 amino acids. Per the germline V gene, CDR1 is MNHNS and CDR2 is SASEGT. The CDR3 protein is CASSEAVPGTATNEKLFF. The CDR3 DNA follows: TGTGCCAGCAGTGAGGCGGTTCCGGGGACAGCTACTAATGAAAAACTGTTTTTT.

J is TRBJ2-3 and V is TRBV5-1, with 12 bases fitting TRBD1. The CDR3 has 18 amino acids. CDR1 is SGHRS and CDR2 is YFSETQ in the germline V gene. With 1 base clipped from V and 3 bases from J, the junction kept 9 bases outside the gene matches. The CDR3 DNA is TGCGCCAGCAGCTTGACCGGGACAGGGGGCGTGTGGACAGATACGCAGTATTTT. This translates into CASSLTGTGGVWTDTQYF. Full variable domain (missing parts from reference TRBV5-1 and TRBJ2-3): KAGVTQTPRYLIKTRGQQVTLSCSPISGHRSVSWYQQTPGQGLQFLFEYFSETQRNKGNFPGRFSGRQFSNSRSEMNVSTLELGDSALYLCASSLTGTGGVWTDTQYFGPGTRLTVL.

The CDR3 DNA follows: TGTGCCAGCAAGTGGGGTGAAAACACCATATATTTT. Translated, it gives CASKWGENTIYF. The gene calls are TRBV25-1 and TRBJ1-3; no reliable D call. This CDR3 is 12 amino acids long. The ends were cut back, 7 bases at V and 6 bases at J, with 10 bases in the middle. The germline V gene encodes CDR1 MGHDK and CDR2 SYGVNS.

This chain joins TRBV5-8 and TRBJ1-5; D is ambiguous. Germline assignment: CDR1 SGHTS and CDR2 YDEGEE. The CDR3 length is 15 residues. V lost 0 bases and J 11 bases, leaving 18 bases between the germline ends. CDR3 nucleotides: TGTGCCAGCAGCTTGGCGGCCCGGGCATTAAAATCCCAGCATTTT. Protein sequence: CASSLAARALKSQHF. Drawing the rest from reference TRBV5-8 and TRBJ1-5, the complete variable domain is EAGVTQSPTHLIKTRGQQATLRCSPISGHTSVYWYQQALGLGLQFLLWYDEGEERNRGNFPPRFSGRQFPNYSSELNVNALELEDSALYLCASSLAARALKSQHFGDGTRLSIL.